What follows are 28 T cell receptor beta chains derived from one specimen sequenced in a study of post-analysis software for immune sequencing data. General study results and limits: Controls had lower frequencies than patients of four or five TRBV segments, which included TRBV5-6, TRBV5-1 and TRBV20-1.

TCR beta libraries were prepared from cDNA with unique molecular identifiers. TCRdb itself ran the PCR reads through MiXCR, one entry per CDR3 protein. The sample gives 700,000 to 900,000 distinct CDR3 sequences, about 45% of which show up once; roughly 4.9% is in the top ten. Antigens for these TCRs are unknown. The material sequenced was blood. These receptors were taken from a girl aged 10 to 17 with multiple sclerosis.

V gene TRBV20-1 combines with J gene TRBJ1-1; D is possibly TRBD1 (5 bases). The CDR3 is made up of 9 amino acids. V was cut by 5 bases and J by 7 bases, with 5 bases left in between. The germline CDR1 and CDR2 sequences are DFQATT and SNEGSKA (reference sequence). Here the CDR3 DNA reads TGCAGTGCTCAGGGTGAAGCTTTCTTT. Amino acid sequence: CSAQGEAFF.

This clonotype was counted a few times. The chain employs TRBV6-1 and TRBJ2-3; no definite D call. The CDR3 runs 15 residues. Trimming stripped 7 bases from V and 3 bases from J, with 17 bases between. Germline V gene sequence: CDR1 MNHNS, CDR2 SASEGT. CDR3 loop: CASTRSGVWTDTQYF. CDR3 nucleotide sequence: TGTGCCAGCACCAGGTCCGGCGTGTGGACAGATACGCAGTATTTT.

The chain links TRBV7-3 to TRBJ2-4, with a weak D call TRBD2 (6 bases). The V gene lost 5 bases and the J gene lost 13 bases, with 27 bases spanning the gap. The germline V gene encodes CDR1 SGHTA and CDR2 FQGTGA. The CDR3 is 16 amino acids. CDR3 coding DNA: TGTGCCAGCAGCCCCGCCGGGACTCCGACATACAATGAGCAGTACTTC. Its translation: CASSPAGTPTYNEQYF.

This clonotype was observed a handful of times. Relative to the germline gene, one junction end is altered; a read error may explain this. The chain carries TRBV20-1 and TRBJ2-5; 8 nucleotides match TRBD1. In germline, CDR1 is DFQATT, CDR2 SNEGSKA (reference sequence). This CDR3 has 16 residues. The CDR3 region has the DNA TGTAGTGCTAGAGGGCAGGGGGCTTGGTACCAAGAGACCCAGTACTTC. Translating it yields CSARGQGAWYQETQYF.

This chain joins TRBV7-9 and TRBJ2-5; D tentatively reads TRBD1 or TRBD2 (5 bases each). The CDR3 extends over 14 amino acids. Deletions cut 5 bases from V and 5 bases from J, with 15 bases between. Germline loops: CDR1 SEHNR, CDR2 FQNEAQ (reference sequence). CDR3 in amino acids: CASSPRAGTETQYF. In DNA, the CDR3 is TGTGCCAGCAGCCCCCGGGCAGGGACGGAGACCCAGTACTTC.

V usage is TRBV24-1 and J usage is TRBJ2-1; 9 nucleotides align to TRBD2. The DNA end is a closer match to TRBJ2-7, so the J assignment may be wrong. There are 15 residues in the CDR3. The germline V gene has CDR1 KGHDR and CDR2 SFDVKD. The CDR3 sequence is CATSGSSGVYNEQYF. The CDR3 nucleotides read TGTGCCACCAGTGGGTCTAGCGGGGTCTACAATGAGCAGTACTTC.

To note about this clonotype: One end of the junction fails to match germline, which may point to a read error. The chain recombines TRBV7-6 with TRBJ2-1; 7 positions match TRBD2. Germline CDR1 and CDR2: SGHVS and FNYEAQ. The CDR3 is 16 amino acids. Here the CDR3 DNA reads TGTACCAGCAGCCCCCGGACGGGGACTAACTACAATGAGCAGTTCTTC. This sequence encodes CTSSPRTGTNYNEQFF. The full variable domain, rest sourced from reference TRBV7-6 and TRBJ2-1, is GAGVSQSPRYKVTKRGQDVALRCDPISGHVSLYWYRQALGQGPEFLTYFNYEAQQDKSGLPNDRFSAERPEGSISTLTIQRTEQRDSAMYRCTSSPRTGTNYNEQFFGPGTRLTVL.

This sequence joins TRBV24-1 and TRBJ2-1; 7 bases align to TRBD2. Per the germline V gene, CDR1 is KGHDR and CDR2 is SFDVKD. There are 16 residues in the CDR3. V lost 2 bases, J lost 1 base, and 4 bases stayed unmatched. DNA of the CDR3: TGTGCCACCAGTGATTCCACCGGGAGGTCCTACAATGAGCAGTTCTTC. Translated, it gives CATSDSTGRSYNEQFF.

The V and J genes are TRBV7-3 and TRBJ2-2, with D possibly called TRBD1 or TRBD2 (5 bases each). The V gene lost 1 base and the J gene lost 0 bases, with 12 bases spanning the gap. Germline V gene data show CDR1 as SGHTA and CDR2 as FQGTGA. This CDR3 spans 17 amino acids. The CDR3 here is CASSLNGGTTNTGELFF. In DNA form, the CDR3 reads TGTGCCAGCAGCTTAAATGGTGGGACCACGAACACCGGGGAGCTGTTTTTT.

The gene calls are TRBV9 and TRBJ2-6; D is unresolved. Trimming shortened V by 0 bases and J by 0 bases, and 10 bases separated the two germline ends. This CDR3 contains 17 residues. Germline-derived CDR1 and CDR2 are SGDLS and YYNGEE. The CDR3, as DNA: TGTGCCAGCAGCGTAGGGATCACCTACTCTGGGGCCAACGTCCTGACTTTC. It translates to CASSVGITYSGANVLTF. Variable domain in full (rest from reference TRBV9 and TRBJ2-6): DSGVTQTPKHLITATGQRVTLRCSPRSGDLSVYWYQQSLDQGLQFLIQYYNGEERAKGNILERFSAQQFPDLHSELNLSSLELGDSALYFCASSVGITYSGANVLTFGAGSRLTVL.

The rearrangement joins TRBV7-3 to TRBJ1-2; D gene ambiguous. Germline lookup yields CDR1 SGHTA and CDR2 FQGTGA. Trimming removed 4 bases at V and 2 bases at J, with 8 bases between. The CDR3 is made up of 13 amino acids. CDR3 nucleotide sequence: TGTGCCAGCAGCTCCGCCGGGAACTATGGCTACACCTTC. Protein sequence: CASSSAGNYGYTF.

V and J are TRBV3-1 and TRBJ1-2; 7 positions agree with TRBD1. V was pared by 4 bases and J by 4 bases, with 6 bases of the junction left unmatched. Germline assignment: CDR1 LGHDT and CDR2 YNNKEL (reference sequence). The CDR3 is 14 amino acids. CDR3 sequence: CASSLRGMAYGYTF. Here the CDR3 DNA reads TGTGCCAGCAGCCTCAGGGGGATGGCCTATGGCTACACCTTC.

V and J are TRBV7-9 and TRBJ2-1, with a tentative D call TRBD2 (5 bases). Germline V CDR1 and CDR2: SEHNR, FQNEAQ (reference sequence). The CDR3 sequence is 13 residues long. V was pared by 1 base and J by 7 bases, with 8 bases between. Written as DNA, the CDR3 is TGTGCCAGCAGCTTAGAGTCGGGAAATGAGCAGTTCTTC. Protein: CASSLESGNEQFF.

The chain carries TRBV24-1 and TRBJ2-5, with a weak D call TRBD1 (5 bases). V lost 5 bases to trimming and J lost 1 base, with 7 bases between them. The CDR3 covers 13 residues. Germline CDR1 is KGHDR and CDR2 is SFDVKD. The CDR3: CATSGDSQETQYF. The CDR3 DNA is TGTGCCACCAGTGGAGACAGCCAAGAGACCCAGTACTTC.

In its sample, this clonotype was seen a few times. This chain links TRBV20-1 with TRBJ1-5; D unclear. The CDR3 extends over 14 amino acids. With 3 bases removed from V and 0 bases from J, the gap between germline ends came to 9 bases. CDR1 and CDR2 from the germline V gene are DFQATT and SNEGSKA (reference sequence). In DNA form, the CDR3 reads TGCAGTGCTAGTTCGGCATATAGCAATCAGCCCCAGCATTTT. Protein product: CSASSAYSNQPQHF.

The CDR3 loop is CACQTSELSDTQYF. The CDR3 DNA reads as TGTGCCTGCCAGACTAGCGAATTATCAGATACGCAGTATTTT. The chain joins TRBV30 to TRBJ2-3, with 8 bases identical to TRBD2. Trimming at V came to 6 bases and at J to 4 bases, leaving 9 bases not matched to a gene. The CDR3 totals 14 residues. CDR1 is GTSNPN and CDR2 is SVGIG in the germline V gene (reference sequence).

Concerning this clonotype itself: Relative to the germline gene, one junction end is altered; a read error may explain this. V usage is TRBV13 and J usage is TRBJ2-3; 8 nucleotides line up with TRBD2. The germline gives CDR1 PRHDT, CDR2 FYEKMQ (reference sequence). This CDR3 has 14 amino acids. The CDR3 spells CASNLAGNTDTQYF. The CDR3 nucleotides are TGTGCCAGCAACTTAGCGGGGAACACAGATACGCAGTATTTT.

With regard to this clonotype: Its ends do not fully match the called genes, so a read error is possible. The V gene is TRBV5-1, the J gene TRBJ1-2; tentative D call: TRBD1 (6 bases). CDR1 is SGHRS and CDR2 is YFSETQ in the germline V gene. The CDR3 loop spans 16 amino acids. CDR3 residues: CASSLGPPGAGYGYTF. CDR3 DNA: TGCGCCAGCAGTTTGGGCCCTCCAGGGGCCGGCTATGGCTACACCTTC.

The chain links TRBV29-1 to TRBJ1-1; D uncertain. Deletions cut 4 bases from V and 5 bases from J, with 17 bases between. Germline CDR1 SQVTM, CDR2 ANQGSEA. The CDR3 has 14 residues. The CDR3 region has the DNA TGCAGCGTTGTTCAGCCCGTTCGGGGAACTGAAGCTTTCTTT. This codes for CSVVQPVRGTEAFF.

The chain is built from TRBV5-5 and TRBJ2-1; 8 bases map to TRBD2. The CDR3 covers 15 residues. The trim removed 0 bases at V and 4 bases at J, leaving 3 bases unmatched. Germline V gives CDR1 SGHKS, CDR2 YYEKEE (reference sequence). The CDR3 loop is CASSLGPSGYNEQFF. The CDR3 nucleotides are TGTGCCAGCAGCTTGGGGCCTAGCGGGTACAATGAGCAGTTCTTC.

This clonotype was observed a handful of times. The CDR3 sequence is CASSLNRQGPSYEQYF. The CDR3 DNA reads as TGTGCCAGCAGTTTAAATCGACAGGGCCCCTCCTACGAGCAGTACTTC. This rearrangement joins TRBV6-5 to TRBJ2-7; 7 bases agree with TRBD1. CDR3 length: 16 residues. Germline assignment: CDR1 MNHEY and CDR2 SVGAGI. J lost 0 bases, V lost 4 bases, and 9 bases had no gene match.

The CDR3 spells CASSLKASGEQFF. The CDR3 bases are TGCGCCAGCAGCTTGAAGGCTAGTGGTGAGCAGTTCTTC. The chain links TRBV5-1 to TRBJ2-1; D gene unclear. Germline V gene sequence: CDR1 SGHRS, CDR2 YFSETQ. The CDR3 runs 13 residues. Trimming took 1 base from V and 9 from J, leaving 11 bases between them. Supplemented by reference TRBV5-1 and TRBJ2-1, the full variable domain reads KAGVTQTPRYLIKTRGQQVTLSCSPISGHRSVSWYQQTPGQGLQFLFEYFSETQRNKGNFPGRFSGRQFSNSRSEMNVSTLELGDSALYLCASSLKASGEQFFGPGTRLTVL.

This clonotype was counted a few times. CDR3 protein: CASSPRTGTHEQYF. The CDR3 DNA reads as TGTGCCAGCAGCCCACGGACAGGGACTCACGAGCAGTACTTC. The chain links TRBV7-9 to TRBJ2-7; 8 bases map to TRBD1. V dropped 5 bases and J dropped 5; count of bases not matched to a gene: 8. CDR1 is SEHNR and CDR2 is FQNEAQ in the germline V gene (reference sequence). The CDR3 spans 14 residues.

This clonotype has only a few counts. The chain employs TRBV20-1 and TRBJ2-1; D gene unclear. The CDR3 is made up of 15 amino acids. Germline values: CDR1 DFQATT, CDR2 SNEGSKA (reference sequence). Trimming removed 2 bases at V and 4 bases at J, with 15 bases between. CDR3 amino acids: CSARPRVERYNEQFF. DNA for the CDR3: TGCAGTGCTAGACCCCGGGTCGAAAGATACAATGAGCAGTTCTTC.

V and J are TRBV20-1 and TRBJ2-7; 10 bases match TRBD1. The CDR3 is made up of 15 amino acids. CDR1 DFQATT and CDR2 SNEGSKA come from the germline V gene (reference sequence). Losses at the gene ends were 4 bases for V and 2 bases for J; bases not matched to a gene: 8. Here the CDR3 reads CSANPDRGWAYEQYF. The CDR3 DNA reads TGCAGTGCTAACCCGGACAGGGGGTGGGCCTACGAGCAGTACTTC.

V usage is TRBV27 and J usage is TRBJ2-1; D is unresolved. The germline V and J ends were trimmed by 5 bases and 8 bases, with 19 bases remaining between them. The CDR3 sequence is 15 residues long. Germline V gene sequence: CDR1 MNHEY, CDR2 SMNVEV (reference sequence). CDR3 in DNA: TGTGCCAGCAGTACCCGACCATCCTCGGGCTATGAGCAGTTCTTC. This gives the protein CASSTRPSSGYEQFF.

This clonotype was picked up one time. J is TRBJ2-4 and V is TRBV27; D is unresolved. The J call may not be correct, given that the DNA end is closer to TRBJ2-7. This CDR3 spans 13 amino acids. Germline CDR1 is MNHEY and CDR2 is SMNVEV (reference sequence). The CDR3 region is CASSLYSHDEQYF. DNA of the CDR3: TGTGCCAGCAGTTTATACAGCCATGACGAGCAGTACTTC.

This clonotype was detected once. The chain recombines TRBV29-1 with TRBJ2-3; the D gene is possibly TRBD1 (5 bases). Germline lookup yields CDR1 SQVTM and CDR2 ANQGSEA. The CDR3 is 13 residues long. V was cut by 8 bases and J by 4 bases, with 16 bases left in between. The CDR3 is CSLGQGSADTQYF. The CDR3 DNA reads TGCAGCCTCGGGCAGGGAAGCGCAGATACGCAGTATTTT.